This T cell receptor (beta chain) was sequenced for a study of blood T cell repertoires in COVID-19. Study-level background: COVID-19 samples, acute and convalescent, were from the United States, Italy and Spain. PBMCs, B-cell-depleted T cells, or T cells provided the cDNA or gDNA that made up the material.

In germline, CDR1 is SGHTA, CDR2 FQGNSA. V lost 4 bases and J lost 3; bases outside the gene matches: 5. The CDR3 spans 14 residues. Per the original methods: Reference gene primer amplification in the assay estimated nucleated cell counts. Data came from immunoSEQ multiplex PCR; TCRdb stores just in-frame clones and leaves some out. V, J and clone size derive from that table, while D and trimming were established from the DNA sequence. The sample has about 200,000 clones; about 85% are singletons. This rearrangement joins TRBV7-2 to TRBJ2-7; the match to TRBD2 covers 8 bases. The source of this sequence is a woman older than 75 with acute or convalescent COVID-19. The source material was peripheral blood. The DNA for the CDR3 is TGTGCCAGCAGCTACCGGGAGGGCGACTACGAGCAGTACTTC. Amino acid sequence: CASSYREGDYEQYF. Filled out from reference TRBV7-2 and TRBJ2-7, the complete variable domain reads GAGVSQSPSNKVTEKGKDVELRCDPISGHTALYWYRQSLGQGLEFLIYFQGNSAPDKSGLPSDRFSAERTGGSVSTLTIQRTQQEDSAVYLCASSYREGDYEQYFGPGTRLTVT.